These 15 T cell receptor beta chains originate from one sample sequenced in a study of breast tumors, draining lymph nodes, adjacent tissues. TCRdb called the multiplex PCR reads again in MiXCR, with one record for every CDR3 protein. This table has 150,000 to 200,000 distinct CDR3 sequences, roughly a third appearing once. Axillary draining lymph nodes of breast cancer patients supplied the node samples. The specimen sequenced was axillary lymph node tissue. Every receptor here comes from a female donor with breast cancer. Some clones in this sample may be carry-over from other donors' samples.

There are many counts of this clonotype. The chain links TRBV5-6 to TRBJ2-2; D is uncertain. The germline V and J ends were trimmed by 7 bases and 4 bases, with 17 bases remaining between them. This CDR3 comprises 15 residues. CDR1 is SGHDT, CDR2 YYEEEE, per germline. The CDR3 here is CASSLRAAPTGELFF. For the CDR3, the DNA is TGTGCCAGCTCCCTCCGAGCAGCGCCCACCGGGGAGCTGTTTTTT.

This clonotype was counted at least ten times. This chain uses TRBV12-3 or TRBV12-4 with TRBJ1-6, with 12 bases matching TRBD1. V was clipped by 2 bases and J by 8 bases; unmatched bases: 4. CDR3 length equals 16 residues. CDR3 coding DNA: TGTGCCAGCAGTTTAAGGGACAGGGGGCGCGATTCACCCCTCCACTTT. It is translated as CASSLRDRGRDSPLHF.

The chain has TRBV7-9 and TRBJ1-5; D is undetermined. This CDR3 has 11 residues. The germline V gene has CDR1 SEHNR and CDR2 FQNEAQ (reference sequence). Trimming pared 1 base from V and 14 bases from J, leaving 9 bases between. CDR3 in amino acids: CASSLVALEHF. CDR3 sequence (DNA): TGTGCCAGCAGCTTAGTAGCCCTTGAGCATTTT. Full variable domain (missing parts from reference TRBV7-9 and TRBJ1-5): DTGVSQNPRHKITKRGQNVTFRCDPISEHNRLYWYRQTLGQGPEFLTYFQNEAQLEKSRLLSDRFSAERPKGSFSTLEIQRTEQGDSAMYLCASSLVALEHFGDGTRLSIL.

As for this clonotype: This may be a read error, as it is one base from a much larger clone. The gene calls are TRBV6-6 and TRBJ2-7, with TRBD1 matching 10 bases. Germline values: CDR1 MNHNY, CDR2 SVGAGI (reference sequence). CDR3 size: 16 residues. Here the CDR3 DNA reads TGTGCCAGCAGTTACGTTCGGGGACAGGGGTTCTACGGGCAGTACTTC. Its protein product is CASSYVRGQGFYGQYF.

The sample holds one count of this clonotype. The DNA is omitted, as the CDR3 cannot be located on it reliably, and the CDR3 follows TCRdb's listing. The chain couples TRBV7-9 to TRBJ2-5; TRBD1 was called by the table and not checked on the DNA. Per the germline V gene, CDR1 is SEHNR and CDR2 is FQNEAQ (reference sequence). Termini included, the CDR3 measures 21 amino acids. The CDR3 is CASSGQGTNEKLSFGSGTQYF.

The chain has TRBV19 and TRBJ2-4, with 11 positions matching TRBD2. CDR3 length equals 16 residues. In germline, CDR1 is LNHDA, CDR2 SQIVND (reference sequence). The trim removed 7 bases at V and 3 bases at J, leaving 8 bases unmatched. CDR3 nucleotides: TGTGCCAGTACTCTAGCGGGGGGCACTAACAAAAACATTCAGTACTTC. This translates into CASTLAGGTNKNIQYF.

This clonotype occurred a few times. A much larger clone is a single base away; this may be a read error. Since the CDR3 does not end with the conserved phenylalanine or tryptophan, this likely comes from a read error. The genes are TRBV6-1 and TRBJ1-3, with unresolved D. V lost 6 bases and J lost 2, with 17 bases in between. CDR1 and CDR2 from the germline V gene are MNHNS and SASEGT. The CDR3 has 16 residues. The CDR3 loop is CASRQTSAGPGNTIYL. In DNA form, the CDR3 reads TGTGCCAGCAGACAAACTAGCGCCGGACCTGGAAACACCATATATCTT.

V and J are TRBV2 and TRBJ1-6; TRBD1 agrees at 8 bases. The CDR3 has 19 amino acids. Trimming removed 7 bases from V and 9 bases from J; junction bases left unmatched: 23. Germline V CDR1 and CDR2: SNHLY, FYNNEI. The CDR3 protein is CASKRTTLSGQGQGSPLHF. The DNA for the CDR3 is TGTGCCAGCAAAAGGACTACACTCTCAGGACAGGGCCAAGGTTCACCCCTCCACTTT.

This clonotype appeared many times. This chain connects TRBV20-1 to TRBJ2-7; D ambiguous. This CDR3 is built from 11 residues. V lost 6 bases and J 7 bases, leaving 13 bases between the germline ends. The V gene's germline CDR1 is DFQATT and CDR2 SNEGSKA (reference sequence). The CDR3 DNA sequence: TGCAGTGCAGAGATAGTAGGGGAGCAGTACTTC. It translates to CSAEIVGEQYF.

In regard to this clonotype: This CDR3 fails to terminate in the conserved phenylalanine or tryptophan, so it likely reflects a read error. It is unclear where the CDR3 begins or ends on the DNA, so no DNA is shown, and the CDR3 is as TCRdb lists it. The V call is TRBV9, the J call TRBJ2-5; TRBD1 was called by the table and not checked on the DNA. The CDR3 comprises 15 residues, both ends counted. CDR1 and CDR2 (germline): SGDLS, YYNGEE. CDR3 residues: CASSGENRDGYTSGS.

There are many counts of this clonotype. The CDR3 is CSTTGGGARKKLFF. In DNA, the CDR3 is TGCAGCACAACCGGTGGGGGGGCGCGTAAAAAACTGTTTTTT. This chain connects TRBV20-1 to TRBJ1-4; D may be TRBD1 (6 bases). The CDR3 contains 14 residues. Germline V gives CDR1 DFQATT, CDR2 SNEGSKA (reference sequence).

J is TRBJ2-5 and V is TRBV7-8, with 10 bases lining up with TRBD2. The CDR3 extends over 17 amino acids. V was pared by 1 base and J by 5 bases, with 10 bases of the junction left unmatched. Germline V gives CDR1 SGHVS, CDR2 FQNEAQ. This CDR3 is CASSLGHKREGKETQYF. CDR3 bases: TGTGCCAGCAGCTTAGGACATAAGCGGGAGGGGAAGGAGACCCAGTACTTC.

Turning to this clonotype: No conserved phenylalanine or tryptophan ends this CDR3, so it is likely a read error. The limits of the CDR3 on the DNA are not certain, so only TCRdb's listed CDR3 is given. V and J are TRBV27 and TRBJ1-5. The germline gives CDR1 MNHEY, CDR2 SMNVEV (reference sequence). The CDR3 length equals 11 residues, ends included. The CDR3 region is CASSLRRHPAG.

The genes are TRBV4-2 and TRBJ2-3; no clear D gene. Trimming stripped 4 bases from V and 2 bases from J, with 19 bases between. This CDR3 has 17 amino acids. From germline, CDR1 is LGHNA and CDR2 YNFKEQ. The CDR3 region is CASSRHPDLDPTDTQYF. CDR3 in DNA: TGTGCCAGCAGCCGACACCCGGACCTAGACCCCACAGATACGCAGTATTTT.

In its sample, this clonotype was seen many times. The CDR3 loop reads CSAKGSTGTEAFF. As DNA, the CDR3 is TGCAGTGCGAAGGGGTCCACAGGGACTGAAGCTTTCTTT. The chain has TRBV20-1 and TRBJ1-1; D may be TRBD1 (6 bases). The CDR3 is 13 residues long. Deletions cut 6 bases from V and 5 bases from J, with 16 bases between. CDR1 DFQATT and CDR2 SNEGSKA come from the germline V gene (reference sequence).